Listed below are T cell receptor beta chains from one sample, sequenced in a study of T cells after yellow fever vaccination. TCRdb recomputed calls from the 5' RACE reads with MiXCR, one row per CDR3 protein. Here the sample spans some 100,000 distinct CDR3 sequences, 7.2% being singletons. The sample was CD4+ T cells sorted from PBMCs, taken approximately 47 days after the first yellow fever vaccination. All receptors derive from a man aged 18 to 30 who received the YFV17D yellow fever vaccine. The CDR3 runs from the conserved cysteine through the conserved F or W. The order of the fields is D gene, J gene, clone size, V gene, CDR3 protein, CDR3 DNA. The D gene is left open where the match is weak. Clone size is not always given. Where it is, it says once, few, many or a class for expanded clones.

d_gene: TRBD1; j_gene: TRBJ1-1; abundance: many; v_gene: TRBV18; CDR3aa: CASSPLTGAPTEAFF; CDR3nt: TGTGCCAGCTCACCCTTGACAGGGGCACCCACTGAAGCTTTCTTT
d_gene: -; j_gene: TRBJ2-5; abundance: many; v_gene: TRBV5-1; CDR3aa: CASSLYAWGAVETQYF; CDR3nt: TGCGCCAGCAGCCTATACGCATGGGGGGCGGTGGAGACCCAGTACTTC
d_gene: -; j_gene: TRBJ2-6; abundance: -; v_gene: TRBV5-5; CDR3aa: CAIGPRADCWANVLTF; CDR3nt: TGTGCCATCGGCCCCCGGGCCGACTGCTGGGCCAACGTCCTGACTTTC
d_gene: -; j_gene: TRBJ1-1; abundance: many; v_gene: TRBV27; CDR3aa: CASSFNEVTEAFF; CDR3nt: TGTGCCAGCAGTTTTAACGAGGTCACTGAAGCTTTCTTT
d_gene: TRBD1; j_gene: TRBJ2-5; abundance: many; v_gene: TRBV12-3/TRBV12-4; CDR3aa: CASRQGAEETQYF; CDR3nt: TGTGCCAGCAGACAGGGGGCGGAGGAGACCCAGTACTTC
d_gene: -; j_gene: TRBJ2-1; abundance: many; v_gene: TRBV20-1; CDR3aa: CSARPSGTFYNEQFF; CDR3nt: TGCAGTGCTAGACCTTCGGGAACGTTCTACAATGAGCAGTTCTTC
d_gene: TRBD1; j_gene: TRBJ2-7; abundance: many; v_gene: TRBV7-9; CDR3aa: CASSGRDRGTFYEQYF; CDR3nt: TGTGCCAGCAGCGGGAGAGACAGGGGAACGTTCTACGAGCAGTACTTC
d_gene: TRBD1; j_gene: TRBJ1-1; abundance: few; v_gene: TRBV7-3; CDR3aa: CASSPDASRGRTEAFF; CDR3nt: TGTGCCAGCAGTCCGGACGCATCTAGGGGGCGTACTGAAGCTTTCTTT
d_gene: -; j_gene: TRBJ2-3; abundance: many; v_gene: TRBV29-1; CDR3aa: CSVTGILAGSTDTQYF; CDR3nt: TGCAGCGTGACGGGGATCTTGGCCGGGAGCACAGATACGCAGTATTTT
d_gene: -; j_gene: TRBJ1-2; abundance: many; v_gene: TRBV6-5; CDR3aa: CASSLGGQWRRSGYTF; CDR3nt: TGTGCCAGCAGCCTCGGGGGACAATGGAGGCGATCGGGCTACACCTTC
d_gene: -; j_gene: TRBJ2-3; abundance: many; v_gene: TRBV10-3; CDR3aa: CAISGAFSAGATDTQYF; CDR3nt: TGTGCCATCAGTGGGGCTTTTTCGGCGGGGGCGACAGATACGCAGTATTTT
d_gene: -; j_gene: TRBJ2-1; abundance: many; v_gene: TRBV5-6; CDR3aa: CASSLALYNEQFF; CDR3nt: TGTGCCAGCAGCTTGGCTCTCTACAATGAGCAGTTCTTC
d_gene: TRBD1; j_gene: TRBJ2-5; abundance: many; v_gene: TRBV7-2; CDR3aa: CASSLVGTGGQETQYF; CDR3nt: TGTGCCAGCAGCTTAGTCGGTACAGGGGGACAAGAGACCCAGTACTTC
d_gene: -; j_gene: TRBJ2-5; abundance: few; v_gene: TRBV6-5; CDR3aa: CASKKVLGQGETQYF; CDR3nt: TGTGCCAGCAAAAAAGTTTTAGGGCAAGGGGAGACCCAGTACTTC
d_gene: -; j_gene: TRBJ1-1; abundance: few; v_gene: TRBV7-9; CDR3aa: CASSPSPLHIEAFF; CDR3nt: TGTGCCAGCAGCCCATCCCCACTGCACATTGAAGCTTTCTTT
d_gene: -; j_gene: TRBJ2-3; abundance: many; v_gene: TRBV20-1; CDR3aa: CSASGGASTDTQYF; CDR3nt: TGCAGTGCTAGCGGGGGAGCTAGCACAGATACGCAGTATTTT
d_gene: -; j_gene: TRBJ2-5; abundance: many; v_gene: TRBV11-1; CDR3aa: CASSLTLAAETQYF; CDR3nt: TGTGCCAGCAGCTTAACTCTAGCTGCAGAGACCCAGTACTTC
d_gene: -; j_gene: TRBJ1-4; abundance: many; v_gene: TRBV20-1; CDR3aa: CSANGAVRATNEKLFF; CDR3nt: TGCAGTGCAAACGGGGCAGTGAGGGCAACTAATGAAAAACTGTTTTTT
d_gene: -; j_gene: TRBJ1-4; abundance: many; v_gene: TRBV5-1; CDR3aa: CASSLAAEQQLFF; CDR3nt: TGCGCCAGCAGCTTGGCCGCAGAGCAACAACTGTTTTTT
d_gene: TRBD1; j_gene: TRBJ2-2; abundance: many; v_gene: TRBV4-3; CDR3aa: CASSQVGRGKAGELFF; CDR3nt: TGCGCCAGCAGCCAAGTAGGCAGGGGGAAGGCCGGGGAGCTGTTTTTT
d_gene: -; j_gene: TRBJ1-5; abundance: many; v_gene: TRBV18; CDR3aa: CASSPQDNSNQPQHF; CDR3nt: TGTGCCAGCTCACCACAGGACAATAGCAATCAGCCCCAGCATTTT
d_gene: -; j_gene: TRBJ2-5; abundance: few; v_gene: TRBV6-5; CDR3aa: CASSYSRGVQTQYF; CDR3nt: TGTGCCAGCAGTTACTCAAGGGGGGTGCAGACCCAGTACTTC
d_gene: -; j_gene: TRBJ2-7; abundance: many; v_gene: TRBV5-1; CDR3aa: CASSLAGQEPPYEQYF; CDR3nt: TGCGCCAGCAGCTTGGCCGGCCAGGAACCCCCCTACGAGCAGTACTTC
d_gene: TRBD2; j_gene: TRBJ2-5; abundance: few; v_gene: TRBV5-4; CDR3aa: CASSSGDSGGEETQYF; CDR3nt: TGTGCCAGCAGCTCCGGTGATAGCGGGGGGGAGGAGACCCAGTACTTC
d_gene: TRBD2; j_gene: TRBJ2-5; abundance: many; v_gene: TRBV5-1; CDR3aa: CASSLAGTTQETQYF; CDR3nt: TGCGCCAGCAGCTTGGCCGGGACTACACAAGAGACCCAGTACTTC